A single sample is the source of the 27 T cell receptor beta chains below, sequenced in a study of glioma-infiltrating T cells after dendritic cell vaccination (dated by TCRdb to the mid-2010s). Libraries were prepared through the immunoSEQ multiplex PCR assay. The immuneACCESS repertoire file appears here via TCRdb, limited to in-frame rearrangements. These files lack a portion of the clones; in checked studies, under half of the deficit traces to unresolved V genes, and the cause of the others is not known. Counted in this sample were under 5,000 clones; over 85% of them appeared once. In total, the top ten clones hold around 6% of the sample. The source was blood, collected before dendritic cell vaccination. The origin of the receptors is a human donor with glioblastoma.

The chain combines TRBV7-9 with TRBJ2-7; the D is unclear. This CDR3 has 15 amino acids. Germline loops: CDR1 SEHNR, CDR2 FQNEAQ (reference sequence). Trimming removed 6 bases at V and 3 bases at J, with 18 bases between. Here the CDR3 DNA reads TGTGCCAGCAGACCTCCCACGGTTCGAAACTACGAGCAGTACTTC. Translating it yields CASRPPTVRNYEQYF.

The chain employs TRBV5-5 and TRBJ1-1, with D maybe TRBD1 (5 bases). Trimming pared 4 bases from V and 4 bases from J, leaving 20 bases between. This CDR3 is 16 amino acids long. The V gene's germline CDR1 is SGHKS and CDR2 YYEKEE (reference sequence). DNA of the CDR3: TGTGCCAGCAGCCTAGGTCACGAGGAGGGACTCACTGAAGCTTTCTTT. Amino acid sequence: CASSLGHEEGLTEAFF.

V gene TRBV5-1 combines with J gene TRBJ1-1; unclear D gene. V lost 0 bases to trimming and J lost 3 bases, with 9 bases between them. The length of the CDR3 is 14 residues. Germline-derived CDR1 and CDR2 are SGHRS and YFSETQ. The CDR3: CASSLEPFDTEAFF. Here the CDR3 DNA reads TGCGCCAGCAGCTTGGAGCCGTTTGACACTGAAGCTTTCTTT.

The chain combines TRBV28 with TRBJ1-4; 7 nucleotides agree with TRBD1. The junction had 5 bases not matched to a gene; V was cut back by 1 base and J by 6 bases. Germline CDR1 and CDR2: MDHEN and SYDVKM. This CDR3 contains 15 residues. The CDR3 DNA follows: TGTGCCAGCAGTTTATTTCTCAGGGGGGATGAAAAACTGTTTTTT. This codes for CASSLFLRGDEKLFF.

V is TRBV7-9 and J is TRBJ2-3; the match to TRBD2 covers 9 bases. Germline loops: CDR1 SEHNR, CDR2 FQNEAQ (reference sequence). The CDR3 consists of 15 residues. Germline trimming cut 2 bases from V and 4 bases from J; bases unmatched to any gene: 4. The CDR3 is CASSLSGLAPDTQYF. CDR3 sequence (DNA): TGTGCCAGCAGCTTATCGGGACTAGCCCCAGATACGCAGTATTTT.

CDR3 coding DNA: TGTGCCAGCAGCCCCCGGGGGACAGGGGGCGCCCCCGGTTATAGCAATCAGCCCCAGCATTTT. It yields the protein CASSPRGTGGAPGYSNQPQHF. This rearrangement joins TRBV7-8 to TRBJ1-5, with 12 nucleotides matching TRBD1. Germline V gives CDR1 SGHVS, CDR2 FQNEAQ. The J segment lost 0 bases and the V segment lost 5 bases, leaving 17 bases of the junction unmatched. This CDR3 is 21 amino acids long.

The V gene is TRBV18, the J gene TRBJ2-1; 9 bases align to TRBD1. In germline, CDR1 is KGHSH, CDR2 LQKENI. V shed 2 bases and J 9 bases; nucleotides not matched to a gene: 8. CDR3 size: 15 residues. The CDR3, as DNA: TGTGCCAGCTCACCAGCCGGGACAGGGAGGAGTGAGCAGTTCTTC. Residues: CASSPAGTGRSEQFF.

V usage is TRBV5-5 and J usage is TRBJ1-4; no reliable D call. Germline V gene data show CDR1 as SGHKS and CDR2 as YYEKEE (reference sequence). V was pared by 5 bases and J by 3 bases, with 11 bases between. The CDR3 loop spans 14 amino acids. In DNA, the CDR3 is TGTGCCAGCAGGCAGGTCCTCTCTAATGAAAAACTGTTTTTT. Residues: CASRQVLSNEKLFF.

This chain connects TRBV5-1 to TRBJ1-1; no clear D. Germline V CDR1 and CDR2: SGHRS, YFSETQ. The CDR3 consists of 14 residues. The V end lost 3 bases, the J end lost 2 bases, and 11 bases lay between the germline ends. This chain's CDR3 is CASSWTGSNTEAFF. The CDR3 region has the DNA TGCGCCAGCAGCTGGACCGGGAGTAACACTGAAGCTTTCTTT.

The genes are TRBV30 and TRBJ2-6; 7 bases agree with TRBD1. The junction had 5 bases not matched to a gene; V was cut back by 3 bases and J by 0 bases. CDR1 and CDR2 from the germline V gene are GTSNPN and SVGIG (reference sequence). The CDR3 has 16 amino acids. The CDR3 nucleotides read TGTGCCTGGAGATATAACAGGGGCTCTGGGGCCAACGTCCTGACTTTC. Its protein is CAWRYNRGSGANVLTF.

V and J are TRBV14 and TRBJ1-1; 7 nucleotides align to TRBD1. CDR1 is SGHDN and CDR2 is FVKESK in the germline V gene. After removal of 1 base from V and 0 bases from J, the junction contained 2 bases not matched to a gene. The CDR3 extends over 15 amino acids. The CDR3 here is CASSQAGTVNTEAFF. The DNA for the CDR3 is TGTGCCAGCAGCCAAGCCGGGACAGTGAACACTGAAGCTTTCTTT.

The rearrangement links TRBV5-1 to TRBJ1-2; 8 bases line up with TRBD1. Trimming removed 2 bases from V and 0 bases from J; junction bases left unmatched: 3. The length of the CDR3 is 15 residues. The germline CDR1 and CDR2 sequences are SGHRS and YFSETQ. CDR3 sequence (DNA): TGCGCCAGCAGCTTTTCGACAGGGGCTAACTATGGCTACACCTTC. Its protein product is CASSFSTGANYGYTF.

The chain combines TRBV10-3 with TRBJ1-6, with D tentatively TRBD1 (6 bases). V was trimmed by 11 bases and J by 7 bases, leaving 12 bases between them. There are 12 residues in the CDR3. Germline V gene data show CDR1 as ENHRY and CDR2 as SYGVKD. CDR3 amino acids: CAAHGQNSPLHF. For the CDR3, the DNA is TGTGCCGCACACGGACAGAATTCACCCCTCCACTTT.

The J gene is TRBJ1-1, the V gene TRBV11-1; tentatively, D is TRBD1 (5 bases). V gave up 1 base and J gave up 1 base, with 16 bases separating them. In germline, CDR1 is SGHAT, CDR2 FQDESV (reference sequence). This CDR3 is 17 amino acids long. CDR3 residues: CASSLVDRSTPNTEAFF. The CDR3 DNA reads TGTGCCAGCAGCTTAGTAGACAGATCAACGCCGAACACTGAAGCTTTCTTT.

V is TRBV28 and J is TRBJ2-3; TRBD2 agrees at 12 bases. Trimming took 6 bases from V and 5 from J; bases not matched to a gene: 18. Germline lookup yields CDR1 MDHEN and CDR2 SYDVKM. This CDR3 has 19 residues. CDR3 bases: TGTGCCAGCAGCATACTCGACGGACTAGCGGGATCAACCCGAGATACGCAGTATTTT. Encoded protein: CASSILDGLAGSTRDTQYF.

The chain recombines TRBV4-2 with TRBJ1-1; D is ambiguous. This CDR3 comprises 13 residues. Trimming left V 4 bases short and J 0 bases short, with 6 bases between. Germline CDR1 and CDR2: LGHNA and YNFKEQ. The CDR3 coding sequence is TGTGCCAGCAGCCTCGGGGTGAACACTGAAGCTTTCTTT. Its protein product is CASSLGVNTEAFF.

The J gene is TRBJ2-2, the V gene TRBV6-6; tentative D call: TRBD2 (5 bases). Between the trimmed V and J ends, which lost 2 bases and 1 base, there was a span of 8 bases. CDR3 length: 15 amino acids. Germline V CDR1 and CDR2: MNHNY, SVGAGI (reference sequence). DNA for the CDR3: TGTGCCAGCAGTTACCTAGCCCAGAACACCGGGGAGCTGTTTTTT. It yields the protein CASSYLAQNTGELFF.

The chain combines TRBV5-1 with TRBJ2-5, with D perhaps matching TRBD1 (6 bases). This CDR3 has 13 amino acids. Between the trimmed V and J ends, which lost 0 bases and 9 bases, there was a span of 12 bases. Germline-derived CDR1 and CDR2 are SGHRS and YFSETQ. CDR3 residues: CASSLAPQGSQYF. The CDR3 nucleotides read TGCGCCAGCAGCTTGGCCCCTCAGGGGTCCCAGTACTTC.

This chain links TRBV28 with TRBJ1-5; D not resolved. CDR3 length equals 14 residues. V was pared by 5 bases and J by 5 bases, with 13 bases between. Germline lookup yields CDR1 MDHEN and CDR2 SYDVKM. The CDR3 protein is CASSLLTTYQPQHF. CDR3 nucleotides: TGTGCCAGCAGTCTCCTTACGACATATCAGCCCCAGCATTTT.

The chain employs TRBV7-2 and TRBJ2-3; 11 bases match TRBD2. CDR1 and CDR2 from the germline V gene are SGHTA and FQGNSA. With V trimmed by 6 bases and J by 2 bases, 7 bases remained unmatched. This CDR3 contains 16 residues. The CDR3: CASRKTSGSFTDTQYF. CDR3 DNA sequence: TGTGCCAGCAGGAAAACTAGCGGGAGTTTCACAGATACGCAGTATTTT.

The chain carries TRBV4-3 and TRBJ2-7; D might be TRBD2 (5 bases). The CDR3 contains 17 residues. V was pared by 0 bases and J by 2 bases, with 17 bases between. Germline-derived CDR1 and CDR2 are LGHNA and YSLEER. CDR3 sequence (DNA): TGCGCCAGCAGCCAAGATAGGTCCCGACTATTTACCTACGAGCAGTACTTC. Translating gives CASSQDRSRLFTYEQYF.

The V gene is TRBV7-2, the J gene TRBJ2-3; 7 bases fit TRBD1. CDR1 and CDR2 (germline): SGHTA, FQGNSA. The V and J ends lost 3 bases and 4 bases, in that order; junction bases with no gene match: 4. The CDR3 covers 14 residues. CDR3 protein: CASSFQTGSDTQYF. CDR3 coding DNA: TGTGCCAGCAGCTTCCAGACAGGGTCAGATACGCAGTATTTT.

The V gene is TRBV6-5, the J gene TRBJ2-1; D is perhaps TRBD2 (5 bases). Germline V gene sequence: CDR1 MNHEY, CDR2 SVGAGI. The CDR3 is 15 residues long. Trimming removed 0 bases at V and 3 bases at J, with 9 bases between. The CDR3 sequence: CASSYSLSGYNEQFF. As DNA, the CDR3 is TGTGCCAGCAGTTACTCCCTGAGCGGCTACAATGAGCAGTTCTTC.

J is TRBJ2-5 and V is TRBV6-4; D unclear. This CDR3 comprises 14 residues. Trimming cost V 9 bases and J 0 bases, with 14 bases left between them. Germline V gene data show CDR1 as MRHNA and CDR2 as SNTAGT. The CDR3 here is CARARGKYQETQYF. CDR3 in DNA: TGTGCCAGGGCCAGAGGTAAGTACCAAGAGACCCAGTACTTC.

This chain joins TRBV18 and TRBJ1-1; D uncertain. Trimming removed 0 bases at V and 7 bases at J, with 6 bases between. CDR1 and CDR2 from the germline V gene are KGHSH and LQKENI. This CDR3 has 12 amino acids. CDR3 DNA: TGTGCCAGCTCACCACCGGCAGGTGAAGCTTTCTTT. Its translation is CASSPPAGEAFF. Full variable domain (rest looked up from reference TRBV18 and TRBJ1-1): NAGVMQNPRHLVRRRGQEARLRCSPMKGHSHVYWYRQLPEEGLKFMVYLQKENIIDESGMPKERFSAEFPKEGPSILRIQQVVRGDSAAYFCASSPPAGEAFFGQGTRLTVV.

The chain couples TRBV11-2 to TRBJ2-1; D perhaps matches TRBD2 (5 bases). The CDR3 sequence is 16 residues long. The V end was cut by 2 bases, the J end by 7 bases, with 18 bases between. The germline V gene encodes CDR1 SGHAT and CDR2 FQNNGV. The CDR3 loop is CASSLLSGHPRNEQFF. Written as DNA, the CDR3 is TGTGCCAGCAGCTTACTGAGCGGCCACCCCCGGAATGAGCAGTTCTTC.

About this clone: An end of the junction does not agree with germline; a read error may underlie this. CDR3 DNA: TGTGCTAGCAGCTTATTGGCGGGAAACCAAGAGACCCAGTACTTC. Translating gives CASSLLAGNQETQYF. V and J are TRBV7-7 and TRBJ2-5; perhaps TRBD2 as D (6 bases). Per the germline V gene, CDR1 is SSHAT and CDR2 is FNYEAQ (reference sequence). The CDR3 is 15 amino acids.